This T cell receptor beta chain was sequenced for a study of T-cell reconstitution after alpha-beta-depleted transplantation in children. As it was prepared, the TCRbeta library received unique molecular identifiers. Each CDR3 protein gets one entry after TCRdb re-called the PCR reads with MiXCR. The sample includes over 400,000 distinct CDR3 sequences, roughly two fifths of them seen just once. V shed 0 bases and J shed 8 bases, with 11 bases lying between them. The CDR3 covers 14 residues. CDR1 and CDR2 (germline): MNHNS, SASEGT. The table lists this clonotype with a few counts. The target antigen is unknown. Study-level results: The authors attributed T-cell counts and diversity one year after transplant mostly to newly produced T cells. Some patients owed their high day-60 TCRbeta diversity to surviving recipient T cells and thymic progenitors. Several hundred expanded graft clones reportedly gave rise to the alpha-beta T cells present about two months after transplant.

The chain combines TRBV6-1 with TRBJ2-1; D is uncertain. The origin of this receptor is a girl aged 2-15 years with aplastic anemia, due to receive a stem cell transplant. Source: PBMCs, taken before TCRalphabeta/CD19-depleted stem cell transplant. CDR3: CASSEASARYEQFF. CDR3 sequence (DNA): TGTGCCAGCAGTGAAGCTTCAGCAAGGTATGAGCAGTTCTTC.